The present entry profiles one TCR beta chain with its context. The antigen is not known. Researchers amplified the TCR beta CDR3 regions from RNA transcripts. TCR CDR3 underwent first-round RT-PCR with the HTBI primer set. TCRdb called the multiplex PCR reads again in MiXCR, with one record for every CDR3 protein. The repertoire holds about 700,000 distinct CDR3 sequences, with roughly 46% as singletons. Criteria for exclusion of patients were uncontrolled infection, other autoimmune disease, pregnancy or lactation. The data are from a study of T cells in Graves' hyperthyroidism and ophthalmopathy. The CDR3 extends over 16 amino acids. The V gene's germline CDR1 is SEHNR and CDR2 FQNEAQ (reference sequence). Trimming removed 5 bases from V and 0 bases from J, with 14 bases in between. General observations from the study: Model predictions of ophthalmopathy came a median approximately 6 months before onset.

The chain is built from TRBV7-9 and TRBJ1-3; a weak D match, TRBD1 (5 bases). Sequencing was performed on peripheral blood or thyroid tissue (not recorded which). The sequence was collected from an adult man with Graves' disease, either hyperthyroidism or ophthalmopathy (not recorded which). CDR3 in amino acids: CASSSQGGFSGNTIYF. CDR3 sequence (DNA): TGTGCCAGCAGCAGTCAGGGCGGGTTCTCTGGAAACACCATATATTTT.